This T cell receptor beta chain stems from a study of blood T cell repertoires in COVID-19. Whole-study context: Samples came from the United States, Italy and Spain, spanning acute and convalescent COVID-19.

Authors' processing steps: Quantification of nucleated cells was approximated via reference gene primer amplification. TCRdb's copy holds only in-frame clones and misses some; the assay was immunoSEQ multiplex PCR. Clonal size and the V and J genes are those of that table, whereas D and trimming came from the DNA. The sample lists tens of thousands of clones; approximately 84% were seen once. Germline CDR1 reads SGHVS; CDR2 reads FNYEAQ. The length of the CDR3 is 18 residues. After removal of 5 bases from V and 3 bases from J, the junction contained 14 bases not matched to a gene. In this sample, this clone turned up once.

Sequences were obtained from peripheral blood. This chain uses TRBV7-6 with TRBJ2-2; 8 positions match TRBD1. The receptor was isolated from a man in his 70s with acute or convalescent COVID-19. The CDR3 DNA follows: TGTGCCAGCAGCCGGGACAGGCCCTCAGGGGTTGACACCGGGGAGCTGTTTTTT. Protein sequence: CASSRDRPSGVDTGELFF.